A selection of T cell receptor beta chains follows, all from one sample in a study of blood T cell repertoires in COVID-19. Assay used: immunoSEQ multiplex PCR; TCRdb lists only in-frame clones, some missing. The table has under 35,000 clones, approximately 89% seen once. Material for sequencing was peripheral blood. The source is a human donor in a cohort sampled during active COVID-19. Each CDR3 is given with its conserved first and last residue. The order of the fields is clone size, V gene, D gene, J gene, CDR3 DNA, CDR3 protein. The D gene is left open where the match is weak. Clone sizes are given selectively: once, few, many, or a class where the clone is expanded.

abundance: few
v_gene: TRBV2
d_gene: TRBD1
j_gene: TRBJ2-7
CDR3nt: TGTGCCAGCCGTAGGACAGGGGCCTACGAGCAGTACTTC
CDR3aa: CASRRTGAYEQYF

abundance: NA
v_gene: TRBV27
d_gene: NA
j_gene: TRBJ2-7
CDR3nt: TGTGCCAGCAGTCCTTACTACGAGCAGTACTTC
CDR3aa: CASSPYYEQYF

abundance: NA
v_gene: TRBV27
d_gene: NA
j_gene: TRBJ2-1
CDR3nt: TGTGCCAGCAGTGAAGACAGGTCCTCCTACAATGAGCAGTTCTTC
CDR3aa: CASSEDRSSYNEQFF

abundance: NA
v_gene: TRBV14
d_gene: NA
j_gene: TRBJ1-1
CDR3nt: TGTGCCAGCAGCCAAGATGGACTGGCTGAAGCTTTCTTT
CDR3aa: CASSQDGLAEAFF

abundance: NA
v_gene: TRBV19
d_gene: NA
j_gene: TRBJ1-5
CDR3nt: TGTGCCAGTAGCGACACACTTCAGCCCCAGCATTTT
CDR3aa: CASSDTLQPQHF

abundance: once
v_gene: TRBV9
d_gene: TRBD2
j_gene: TRBJ2-1
CDR3nt: TGTGCCAGCAGCGTAGTAGCGGGGGGGTACAATGAGCAGTTCTTC
CDR3aa: CASSVVAGGYNEQFF

abundance: NA
v_gene: TRBV9
d_gene: TRBD2
j_gene: TRBJ2-3
CDR3nt: TGTGCCAGCAGCGTAGATAGCGGGAGGACAGATACGCAGTATTTT
CDR3aa: CASSVDSGRTDTQYF

abundance: NA
v_gene: TRBV11-3
d_gene: NA
j_gene: TRBJ2-1
CDR3nt: TGTGCCAGCAGCTTAGACTCTTCCTCTGACAATGAGCAGTTCTTC
CDR3aa: CASSLDSSSDNEQFF

abundance: once
v_gene: TRBV6-1
d_gene: TRBD2
j_gene: TRBJ2-2
CDR3nt: TGTGCCAGCAGTGGTCCGGGCGGGAGGACGAACACCGGGGAGCTGTTTTTT
CDR3aa: CASSGPGGRTNTGELFF

abundance: NA
v_gene: TRBV10-1
d_gene: TRBD1
j_gene: TRBJ2-3
CDR3nt: TGCGCCAGCAGTGAGTCGGGACAGGCGGATACGCAGTATTTT
CDR3aa: CASSESGQADTQYF

abundance: NA
v_gene: TRBV7-6
d_gene: NA
j_gene: TRBJ2-2
CDR3nt: TGTGCCAGCAGCTACACGACCGGGGAGCTGTTTTTT
CDR3aa: CASSYTTGELFF

abundance: NA
v_gene: TRBV19
d_gene: NA
j_gene: TRBJ1-2
CDR3nt: TGTGCCAGTAGTATAGATCATTCGGGGTTGGTCTATGGCTACACCTTC
CDR3aa: CASSIDHSGLVYGYTF

abundance: NA
v_gene: TRBV19
d_gene: TRBD1
j_gene: TRBJ2-3
CDR3nt: TGTGCCAGTAGTATGGGACAGGGTTTCACAGATACGCAGTATTTT
CDR3aa: CASSMGQGFTDTQYF

abundance: NA
v_gene: TRBV5-5
d_gene: NA
j_gene: TRBJ1-1
CDR3nt: TGTGCCAGCAGCAGGCACAGGGAAACTGAAGCTTTCTTT
CDR3aa: CASSRHRETEAFF

abundance: NA
v_gene: TRBV7-9
d_gene: TRBD2
j_gene: TRBJ2-1
CDR3nt: TGTGCCAGCAGCCATTGGACTAGCGGGGGGAATGAGCAGTTCTTC
CDR3aa: CASSHWTSGGNEQFF

abundance: once
v_gene: TRBV18
d_gene: TRBD1
j_gene: TRBJ1-1
CDR3nt: TGTGCCAGCCAAAATTCAGGGGGGTCGAACACTGAAGCTTTCTTT
CDR3aa: CASQNSGGSNTEAFF

abundance: NA
v_gene: TRBV2
d_gene: TRBD1
j_gene: TRBJ1-1
CDR3nt: TGTGCCAGCAGTGAAGCCCGAGGGACAGGGGGCAGGAACACTGAAGCTTTCTTT
CDR3aa: CASSEARGTGGRNTEAFF

abundance: few
v_gene: TRBV6-5
d_gene: NA
j_gene: TRBJ1-2
CDR3nt: TGTGCCAGCAGTTACTCCCGGGACGGGGGATATGGCTACACCTTC
CDR3aa: CASSYSRDGGYGYTF

abundance: NA
v_gene: TRBV11-2
d_gene: TRBD1
j_gene: TRBJ2-1
CDR3nt: TGTGCCAGCAGCGGGCAACGGACAGGGGTCTACAATGAGCAGTTCTTC
CDR3aa: CASSGQRTGVYNEQFF

abundance: NA
v_gene: TRBV11-2
d_gene: NA
j_gene: TRBJ1-2
CDR3nt: TGTGCCAGCAGCTTGGCATGGCGGGAGGGCTACACCTTC
CDR3aa: CASSLAWREGYTF

abundance: NA
v_gene: TRBV2
d_gene: TRBD2
j_gene: TRBJ2-7
CDR3nt: TGTGCCAGCAGACTCCGACTAGCGGGATCCTACGAGCAGTACTTC
CDR3aa: CASRLRLAGSYEQYF

abundance: NA
v_gene: TRBV7-9
d_gene: NA
j_gene: TRBJ1-1
CDR3nt: TGTGCCAGCAGCCGAGGGGGGAACACTGAAGCTTTCTTT
CDR3aa: CASSRGGNTEAFF

abundance: NA
v_gene: TRBV18
d_gene: TRBD2
j_gene: TRBJ2-5
CDR3nt: TGTGCCAGCTCCCCGGGACTAGCGGGGGAAGAGACCCAGTACTTC
CDR3aa: CASSPGLAGEETQYF

abundance: NA
v_gene: TRBV7-8
d_gene: NA
j_gene: TRBJ1-3
CDR3nt: TGTGCCAGCAGCCTACAAAGATACCACTCTGGAAACACCATATATTTT
CDR3aa: CASSLQRYHSGNTIYF

abundance: NA
v_gene: TRBV5-1
d_gene: TRBD1
j_gene: TRBJ1-1
CDR3nt: TGCGCCAGCAGCTTGGGATGGGGACAGGGTCTGAACACTGAAGCTTTCTTT
CDR3aa: CASSLGWGQGLNTEAFF

abundance: NA
v_gene: TRBV4-1
d_gene: NA
j_gene: TRBJ2-5
CDR3nt: TGCGCCAGCAGCCAAGATATTGGACTCCTGGAGACCCAGTACTTC
CDR3aa: CASSQDIGLLETQYF

abundance: NA
v_gene: TRBV14
d_gene: NA
j_gene: TRBJ2-3
CDR3nt: TGTGCCAGCAGCCCGCTCGGGGTAGCGTGGAGCACAGATACGCAGTATTTT
CDR3aa: CASSPLGVAWSTDTQYF

abundance: NA
v_gene: TRBV19
d_gene: NA
j_gene: TRBJ2-1
CDR3nt: TGTGCCAGTAGCGGAATAGCGAAGTACTACAATGAGCAGTTCTTC
CDR3aa: CASSGIAKYYNEQFF

abundance: NA
v_gene: TRBV29-1
d_gene: TRBD1
j_gene: TRBJ2-3
CDR3nt: TGCAGCGTTGAGGCTAAACCAGGGACAGGCGGGTGGGATACGCAGTATTTT
CDR3aa: CSVEAKPGTGGWDTQYF

abundance: NA
v_gene: TRBV9
d_gene: NA
j_gene: TRBJ2-1
CDR3nt: TGTGCCAGCAGCGTAGTGAACTTCTACAATGAGCAGTTCTTC
CDR3aa: CASSVVNFYNEQFF

abundance: NA
v_gene: TRBV7-3
d_gene: NA
j_gene: TRBJ2-1
CDR3nt: TGTGCCAGCAGCGAAACTCGCGGTGAGCAGTTCTTC
CDR3aa: CASSETRGEQFF

abundance: NA
v_gene: TRBV12-5
d_gene: TRBD2
j_gene: TRBJ2-2
CDR3nt: TGTGCTAGTGGCCCGGGACTAGCGGAGGGCGGGGAGCTGTTTTTT
CDR3aa: CASGPGLAEGGELFF

abundance: NA
v_gene: TRBV5-1
d_gene: TRBD2
j_gene: TRBJ2-7
CDR3nt: TGCGCCAGCAGCGAAACGGGACTAGCGGGGTTTTACGAGCAGTACTTC
CDR3aa: CASSETGLAGFYEQYF

abundance: NA
v_gene: TRBV6-5
d_gene: NA
j_gene: TRBJ2-5
CDR3nt: TGTGCCAGCACACACAGGTACCAAGAGACCCAGTACTTC
CDR3aa: CASTHRYQETQYF

abundance: NA
v_gene: TRBV6-5
d_gene: NA
j_gene: TRBJ1-6
CDR3nt: TGTGCCAGCAGTTACTCTGCCAGGGGTAATTCACCCCTCCACTTT
CDR3aa: CASSYSARGNSPLHF

abundance: NA
v_gene: TRBV7-9
d_gene: NA
j_gene: TRBJ2-7
CDR3nt: TGTGCCAGCAGCTTAGATTCCGGGGAGCAGTACTTC
CDR3aa: CASSLDSGEQYF

abundance: NA
v_gene: TRBV19
d_gene: NA
j_gene: TRBJ1-1
CDR3nt: TGTGCCAGTAGTTGGGGGGGATCGAACACTGAAGCTTTCTTT
CDR3aa: CASSWGGSNTEAFF

abundance: NA
v_gene: TRBV2
d_gene: TRBD1
j_gene: TRBJ2-7
CDR3nt: TGTGCCAGCAGTGGGCAGGACAGGGGGTCCTACGAGCAGTACTTC
CDR3aa: CASSGQDRGSYEQYF

abundance: NA
v_gene: TRBV12-3/TRBV12-4
d_gene: NA
j_gene: TRBJ1-4
CDR3nt: TGTGCCAGCAGTTGGTGGAGGGAAAAACTGTTTTTT
CDR3aa: CASSWWREKLFF

abundance: NA
v_gene: TRBV5-1
d_gene: TRBD1
j_gene: TRBJ2-7
CDR3nt: TGCGCCAGCAGCTTGGGGGACAGGGGTGGATTCGACGAGCAGTACTTC
CDR3aa: CASSLGDRGGFDEQYF

abundance: NA
v_gene: TRBV7-3
d_gene: TRBD1
j_gene: TRBJ2-3
CDR3nt: TGTGCCAGCAGCGCCTCGGGACAGACCCACGATACGCAGTATTTT
CDR3aa: CASSASGQTHDTQYF

abundance: NA
v_gene: TRBV10-2
d_gene: TRBD1
j_gene: TRBJ1-2
CDR3nt: TGCGCCAGCAGTCGGACAGGGGCTAACTATGGCTACACCTTC
CDR3aa: CASSRTGANYGYTF

abundance: NA
v_gene: TRBV5-1
d_gene: TRBD1
j_gene: TRBJ1-1
CDR3nt: TGCGCCAGCAAAGACAGGGGGAACACTGAAGCTTTCTTT
CDR3aa: CASKDRGNTEAFF

abundance: few
v_gene: TRBV7-9
d_gene: NA
j_gene: TRBJ2-7
CDR3nt: TGTGCCAGCAGCCTAGGACACAACTACGAGCAGTACTTC
CDR3aa: CASSLGHNYEQYF

abundance: NA
v_gene: TRBV7-3
d_gene: NA
j_gene: TRBJ2-2
CDR3nt: TGTGCCAGCAGCTTAAATCGAGGGTCCTACGGGGAGCTGTTTTTT
CDR3aa: CASSLNRGSYGELFF

abundance: NA
v_gene: TRBV11-2
d_gene: TRBD2
j_gene: TRBJ2-7
CDR3nt: TGTGCCAGCAGCTTACTAGCGGCCTCCTACGAGCAGTACTTC
CDR3aa: CASSLLAASYEQYF

abundance: NA
v_gene: TRBV28
d_gene: TRBD1
j_gene: TRBJ2-7
CDR3nt: TGTGCCAGCAGTTCTGCAGACAGGGGGTACTCCTACGAGCAGTACTTC
CDR3aa: CASSSADRGYSYEQYF

abundance: NA
v_gene: TRBV14
d_gene: NA
j_gene: TRBJ2-7
CDR3nt: TGTGCCAGCAGCGGGGGACCGCGGGGCTACGAGCAGTACTTC
CDR3aa: CASSGGPRGYEQYF

abundance: NA
v_gene: TRBV29-1
d_gene: NA
j_gene: TRBJ2-5
CDR3nt: TGCAGCGCCGAAGCAGGCGAGACCCAGTACTTC
CDR3aa: CSAEAGETQYF

abundance: NA
v_gene: TRBV5-4
d_gene: TRBD1
j_gene: TRBJ2-7
CDR3nt: TGTGCCAGCAGCTGGGGACAGGGAAGGGGCGACGAGCAGTACTTC
CDR3aa: CASSWGQGRGDEQYF

abundance: NA
v_gene: TRBV18
d_gene: TRBD2
j_gene: TRBJ2-1
CDR3nt: TGTGCCAGCTCACCACTAGCGGGAGTCGACAATGAGCAGTTCTTC
CDR3aa: CASSPLAGVDNEQFF

abundance: NA
v_gene: TRBV6-5
d_gene: NA
j_gene: TRBJ1-4
CDR3nt: TGTGCCAGCAGTTGGTCTAGTTTCGCAACTAATGAAAAACTGTTTTTT
CDR3aa: CASSWSSFATNEKLFF

abundance: NA
v_gene: TRBV19
d_gene: NA
j_gene: TRBJ2-3
CDR3nt: TGTGCCGTGCGACAAGGATACACAGATACGCAGTATTTT
CDR3aa: CAVRQGYTDTQYF

abundance: NA
v_gene: TRBV7-9
d_gene: TRBD2
j_gene: TRBJ2-1
CDR3nt: TGTGCCAGCCCCTCCGGGGAGGGCCCCTATGAGCAGTTCTTC
CDR3aa: CASPSGEGPYEQFF